This TCR beta chain derives from a study of blood T cell repertoires in COVID-19. Across the study: The analysed material was cDNA or gDNA that came from T cells, B-cell-depleted T cells, or PBMCs.

The authors' processing: The assay estimated nucleated cells by amplifying reference gene primers. Libraries were prepared by immunoSEQ multiplex PCR; TCRdb keeps only in-frame clonotypes and omits some of them. V, J and clone size were drawn from that table, and D and trimming were deduced from the DNA. The sample lists 110,000 to 150,000 clones; around nine tenths were seen once. This receptor was obtained from a middle-aged woman with acute or convalescent COVID-19. The specimen was peripheral blood.

The CDR3 bases are TGTGCCAGCAGCCGCCGACAGAATTCACCCCTCCACTTT. Its translation is CASSRRQNSPLHF. The rearrangement links TRBV7-6 to TRBJ1-6; a weak D match, TRBD1 (5 bases). CDR3 length: 13 amino acids. Trimming stripped 5 bases from V and 7 bases from J, with 9 bases between. Per the germline V gene, CDR1 is SGHVS and CDR2 is FNYEAQ.